This T cell receptor (beta chain) comes out of a study of spatial heterogeneity in lung cancer. Study information: Each distinct TCR and UMI combination averaged more than ten appearances in raw reads. General study findings and limits: Intratumoral expanded alpha and beta TCR counts were found to track tumor mutation counts.

The CDR3 contains 12 residues. V was cut by 0 bases and J by 7 bases, with 8 bases left in between. From germline, CDR1 is SGDLS and CDR2 YYNGEE. This clonotype was seen at least ten times. The antigen is unknown. A library made for alpha chains picked up this beta chain off target, so its size means little. TCR cDNA molecules were tagged individually, and each one carried a unique molecular identifier. TCRdb passed the 5' RACE reads through MiXCR, listing each CDR3 protein once. The sample yields about 18,000 distinct CDR3 sequences, 9.5% to 10% seen once. Time point specified: sample taken at primary tumor resection. The input material, whole RNA from tumor, nontumor lung or frozen PBMC, was sequenced unsorted.

This chain connects TRBV9 to TRBJ2-7; D possibly matches TRBD1 or TRBD2 (5 bases each). The TCR was taken from a female donor with early-stage non-small cell lung cancer. The sequencing here drew on lung tumor tissue, taken at surgery. The DNA of the CDR3 is TGTGCCAGCAGCGTAGGGGACGGAGAGCAGTACTTC. Residues: CASSVGDGEQYF.